A single T cell receptor beta chain is shown here with its context. Its antigen remains unknown. This CDR3 is built from 15 residues. The V and J ends lost 3 bases and 1 base respectively, with 11 bases between them. Per the germline V gene, CDR1 is LGHNA and CDR2 is YNFKEQ. The sample belongs to a study of shared clonotypes between healthy human individuals. Study findings and constraints: Donor clonotype sharing was expected to depend on sequencing depth. Against clonotypes common to all four donors, non-shared ones had lower generation probabilities.

The table came from immunoSEQ multiplex PCR; TCRdb's copy has only in-frame clones and leaves some out. The repertoire includes about 2.2 million clones, about 92% of them detected once, and approximately 1.7% sits in the top ten. Naive CD8 populations comprised CD45RO-negative cells positively selected for CCR7, excluding terminally differentiated effector memory CD45RA+ cells. This rearrangement joins TRBV4-2 to TRBJ2-3; D is undetermined. Specimen: naive CD8+ T cells from PBMCs. The receptor's source is a man aged 18 to 35 in good health. Some clones in this sample may be carry-over from other donors' samples. CDR3: CASSHPADGTDTQYF. The CDR3, as DNA: TGTGCCAGCAGCCACCCGGCTGACGGCACAGATACGCAGTATTTT.